This TCR beta chain was observed in a study of T-cell reconstitution after alpha-beta-depleted transplantation in children. Findings and caveats of the study: Where alpha-beta T cells came from about two months after transplant was reportedly several hundred expanded graft clones. There were some patients whose high TCRbeta diversity at day 60 came from surviving recipient T cells and thymic progenitors. From newly produced T cells came most of the T-cell counts and diversity one year after transplant.

CDR1 and CDR2 from the germline V gene are MNHEY and SMNVEV (reference sequence). Trimming cost V 4 bases and J 5 bases; bases outside gene matches: 6. The CDR3 covers 15 residues. Unique molecular identifiers were incorporated into the prepared TCRbeta library. In TCRdb, the PCR reads were re-called with MiXCR into one record per CDR3 protein. The repertoire holds 85,000 to 120,000 distinct CDR3 sequences, with 7.5% to 9.5% as singletons. Concerning this clonotype: Its specificity is not known.

This clonotype originated in a boy aged 2-15 years with acute lymphoblastic leukemia, due to receive a stem cell transplant. This material consisted of PBMCs, taken before TCRalphabeta/CD19-depleted stem cell transplant. This chain links TRBV27 with TRBJ1-5; 9 bases map to TRBD1. This CDR3 reads CASSSTGGRDQPQHF. The CDR3 nucleotides are TGTGCCAGCAGTTCCACAGGGGGCAGGGATCAGCCCCAGCATTTT.